The 23 T cell receptor beta chains below all came from one sample that was sequenced in a study of blood T cell repertoires in COVID-19. Assay used: immunoSEQ multiplex PCR; TCRdb lists only in-frame clones, some missing. This table has around 350,000 clones, around 90% appearing once. The material sequenced was peripheral blood. The receptors were gathered from a human donor in a cohort sampled during active COVID-19.

V usage is TRBV6-5 and J usage is TRBJ2-7, with D possibly being TRBD1 (6 bases). Germline V gives CDR1 MNHEY, CDR2 SVGAGI. The CDR3 is 14 amino acids. V gave up 7 bases and J gave up 5 bases, with 18 bases separating them. The CDR3 nucleotides are TGTGCCAGCACCGAGGTACAGGGAGTGAACGAGCAGTACTTC. Amino acids: CASTEVQGVNEQYF.

The chain employs TRBV5-4 and TRBJ2-7; 15 bases are shared with TRBD2. The trim removed 4 bases at V and 2 bases at J, leaving 16 bases unmatched. Germline V gives CDR1 SGHNT, CDR2 YYREEE (reference sequence). CDR3 length: 20 residues. The CDR3 DNA reads TGTGCCAGCAGCCCTGACTCAAGGACTAGCGGGGGGGGGACCCCCTACGAGCAGTACTTC. Residues: CASSPDSRTSGGGTPYEQYF. The full variable domain, with the rest looked up from reference TRBV5-4 and TRBJ2-7, is ETGVTQSPTHLIKTRGQQVTLRCSSQSGHNTVSWYQQALGQGPQFIFQYYREEENGRGNFPPRFSGLQFPNYSSELNVNALELDDSALYLCASSPDSRTSGGGTPYEQYFGPGTRLTVT.

The chain carries TRBV6-1 and TRBJ1-2; 8 nucleotides line up with TRBD1. Germline lookup yields CDR1 MNHNS and CDR2 SASEGT. The length of the CDR3 is 16 residues. With 4 bases clipped from V and 4 bases from J, the junction kept 11 bases outside the gene matches. CDR3 nucleotides: TGTGCCAGCAGTGGCCGAATCCAGGGGGCTCTCTATGGCTACACCTTC. Translated, it gives CASSGRIQGALYGYTF.

Regarding this clone: In the same sample, other DNA sequences code for this CDR3. The V and J genes are TRBV11-3 and TRBJ2-1; D is ambiguous. This CDR3 is 13 amino acids long. The V gene's germline CDR1 is SGHNT and CDR2 YENEEA. Trimming left V 0 bases short and J 4 bases short, with 4 bases between. This chain's CDR3 is CASSLDSYNEQFF. The CDR3 DNA sequence: TGTGCCAGCAGCTTAGACAGTTACAATGAGCAGTTCTTC.

This clone was found once. DNA of the CDR3: TGTGCCACCAGTGAACGTCCGGGACACCTGAACACCGGGGAGCTGTTTTTT. It translates to CATSERPGHLNTGELFF. J is TRBJ2-2 and V is TRBV24-1; D is perhaps TRBD1 (6 bases). CDR3 size: 17 residues. Germline V gene sequence: CDR1 KGHDR, CDR2 SFDVKD. The V gene lost 4 bases and the J gene lost 1 base, with 15 bases spanning the gap.

The chain links TRBV28 to TRBJ2-2, with 9 bases that match TRBD1. The CDR3 consists of 14 residues. J lost 4 bases, V lost 8 bases, and 5 bases had no gene match. CDR1 is MDHEN and CDR2 is SYDVKM in the germline V gene. CDR3 sequence reads: CASVGQGPTGELFF. For the CDR3, the DNA is TGTGCCAGCGTGGGACAGGGCCCCACCGGGGAGCTGTTTTTT.

V usage is TRBV30 and J usage is TRBJ1-2, with a weak D call TRBD1 (5 bases). The CDR3 is 12 residues long. Germline V gives CDR1 GTSNPN, CDR2 SVGIG (reference sequence). Trimming removed 7 bases at V and 7 bases at J, with 16 bases between. CDR3 nucleotides: TGTGCCTTGAGGGGCCCCGGGGGTGGCTACACCTTC. Protein: CALRGPGGGYTF. Together with reference TRBV30 and TRBJ1-2, the CDR3 gives the full variable domain: SQTIHQWPATLVQPVGSPLSLECTVEGTSNPNLYWYRQAAGRGLQLLFYSVGIGQISSEVPQNLSASRPQDRQFILSSKKLLLSDSGFYLCALRGPGGGYTFGSGTRLTVV.

The chain recombines TRBV2 with TRBJ2-3, with D possibly matching TRBD2 (5 bases). V dropped 5 bases and J dropped 0 bases, with 9 bases sitting between them. Germline lookup yields CDR1 SNHLY and CDR2 FYNNEI. There are 14 residues in the CDR3. CDR3 sequence reads: CASSMGDSTDTQYF. Here the CDR3 DNA reads TGTGCCAGCAGTATGGGAGACAGCACAGATACGCAGTATTTT.

This rearrangement joins TRBV5-1 to TRBJ2-1; TRBD2 aligns across 11 bases. This CDR3 is 20 amino acids long. The V gene's germline CDR1 is SGHRS and CDR2 YFSETQ. J gave up 1 base and V 4 bases, and 16 bases lay outside the gene matches. The CDR3 region is CASSPYKILAGGKSYNEQFF. The DNA for the CDR3 is TGCGCCAGCAGCCCCTACAAGATTCTAGCGGGAGGTAAATCCTACAATGAGCAGTTCTTC.

V usage is TRBV7-8 and J usage is TRBJ1-3; 8 bases are shared with TRBD1. Germline V lookup: CDR1 SGHVS, CDR2 FQNEAQ. Unmatched junction bases numbered 18, after V lost 3 bases and J lost 2 bases. The CDR3 covers 20 residues. CDR3 residues: CASSFATPTPRGRPGNTIYF. The CDR3 DNA is TGTGCCAGCAGCTTCGCTACCCCGACCCCCAGGGGGCGCCCTGGAAACACCATATATTTT.

This chain connects TRBV5-4 to TRBJ2-3; perhaps TRBD1 as D (5 bases). The CDR3 is 15 amino acids. Germline V gene lookup returns CDR1 SGHNT and CDR2 YYREEE (reference sequence). V was trimmed by 2 bases and J by 1 base, leaving 11 bases between them. CDR3 coding DNA: TGTGCCAGCAGCTTTAGACAGAGTGGCACAGATACGCAGTATTTT. Protein: CASSFRQSGTDTQYF.

This clone was recorded only once. The rearrangement uses TRBV28 and TRBJ2-2, with 10 nucleotides matching TRBD2. Germline CDR1 reads MDHEN; CDR2 reads SYDVKM. The CDR3 covers 17 residues. The V segment lost 1 base and the J segment 4 bases; nucleotides outside the gene matches: 6. The CDR3 coding sequence is TGTGCCAGCAGTTTATTAAATAGCGGGGGGAGCACCGGGGAGCTGTTTTTT. Amino acid sequence: CASSLLNSGGSTGELFF.

CDR3 in amino acids: CASSIPGYINQPQHF. CDR3 DNA: TGTGCCAGTAGTATCCCGGGTTATATCAATCAGCCCCAGCATTTT. V usage is TRBV19 and J usage is TRBJ1-5; D gene uncertain. Germline CDR1 reads LNHDA; CDR2 reads SQIVND (reference sequence). V was pared by 3 bases and J by 3 bases, with 12 bases between. This CDR3 is built from 15 residues.

This clone is a singleton in its sample. This sequence joins TRBV9 and TRBJ2-3; 12 nucleotides align to TRBD2. CDR1 SGDLS and CDR2 YYNGEE come from the germline V gene. Trimming removed 1 base from V and 4 bases from J; junction bases left unmatched: 4. This CDR3 has 16 residues. The DNA of the CDR3 is TGTGCCAGCAGCGTATTAGCTAGCGGGGGGGCAGATACGCAGTATTTT. Translating gives CASSVLASGGADTQYF.

The chain has TRBV5-5 and TRBJ1-5; D not certain. Between the trimmed V and J ends, which lost 1 base and 0 bases, there was a span of 14 bases. Germline V gene data show CDR1 as SGHKS and CDR2 as YYEKEE (reference sequence). The CDR3 has 17 amino acids. The CDR3 bases are TGTGCCAGCAGCTTGACCCCACGGCACTATAGCAATCAGCCCCAGCATTTT. This codes for CASSLTPRHYSNQPQHF.

This clone has just a few counts. The rearrangement links TRBV9 to TRBJ2-3; perhaps TRBD1 as D (6 bases). Per germline, CDR1 SGDLS and CDR2 YYNGEE. CDR3 length: 15 amino acids. V lost 0 bases, J lost 3 bases, and 11 bases lay in between. CDR3: CASSVAGTLTDTQYF. In DNA form, the CDR3 reads TGTGCCAGCAGCGTAGCCGGGACATTGACAGATACGCAGTATTTT.

The chain is built from TRBV21-1 and TRBJ1-6; the table's D call, TRBD1, was not checked against the DNA. TRBV21-1 is shown as a pseudogene. This CDR3 has 19 residues. For the CDR3, the DNA is TGTGCCAGCAGCAAAGCCGAAGACGTGACAGACTTCTTTAATTCACCCCTCCACTTT. Translated, it gives CASSKAEDVTDFFNSPLHF.

The chain couples TRBV6-5 to TRBJ2-7; 10 bases are a match to TRBD2. V dropped 2 bases and J dropped 5; count of bases not matched to a gene: 6. The CDR3 contains 15 residues. The germline CDR1 and CDR2 sequences are MNHEY and SVGAGI. CDR3 sequence reads: CASSYASGRRHEQYF. The CDR3, as DNA: TGTGCCAGCAGTTACGCTAGCGGGAGACGTCACGAGCAGTACTTC.

This chain links TRBV7-9 with TRBJ1-1; TRBD1 matches at 7 bases. J was trimmed by 0 bases and V by 1 base; bases with no gene match: 11. CDR3 length equals 18 residues. Germline-derived CDR1 and CDR2 are SEHNR and FQNEAQ (reference sequence). The CDR3 nucleotides are TGTGCCAGCAGCTTAGGTACAGGGGCGAGGGGTATGAACACTGAAGCTTTCTTT. Translating gives CASSLGTGARGMNTEAFF. Full variable domain (remainder filled in from reference TRBV7-9 and TRBJ1-1): DTGVSQNPRHKITKRGQNVTFRCDPISEHNRLYWYRQTLGQGPEFLTYFQNEAQLEKSRLLSDRFSAERPKGSFSTLEIQRTEQGDSAMYLCASSLGTGARGMNTEAFFGQGTRLTVV.

The rearrangement joins TRBV9 to TRBJ2-7, with a weak D call TRBD2 (7 bases). The CDR3 has 17 amino acids. The V and J ends lost 1 base and 0 bases respectively, with 17 bases between them. CDR1 is SGDLS, CDR2 YYNGEE, per germline. The CDR3 sequence: CASSVLGGASISYEQYF. Written as DNA, the CDR3 is TGTGCCAGCAGCGTATTAGGGGGGGCCTCAATCTCCTACGAGCAGTACTTC. Drawing the rest from reference TRBV9 and TRBJ2-7, the complete variable domain is DSGVTQTPKHLITATGQRVTLRCSPRSGDLSVYWYQQSLDQGLQFLIQYYNGEERAKGNILERFSAQQFPDLHSELNLSSLELGDSALYFCASSVLGGASISYEQYFGPGTRLTVT.

Only a few counts were recorded for this clone. The rearrangement links TRBV24-1 to TRBJ2-4; 8 bases are a match to TRBD2. This CDR3 has 18 amino acids. The germline CDR1 and CDR2 sequences are KGHDR and SFDVKD. The J segment lost 3 bases and the V segment lost 6 bases, leaving 15 bases of the junction unmatched. The CDR3 region has the DNA TGTGCCACCAGTAGTCGGCGGGGGGCTGAATATGGCAAAAACATTCAGTACTTC. It translates to CATSSRRGAEYGKNIQYF.

This chain links TRBV5-1 with TRBJ2-5, with 14 bases lining up with TRBD2. Per the germline V gene, CDR1 is SGHRS and CDR2 is YFSETQ. The CDR3 has 15 amino acids. V shed 5 bases and J 3 bases; nucleotides not matched to a gene: 3. This chain's CDR3 is CASRRGLAGEETQYF. CDR3 sequence (DNA): TGCGCCAGCAGGCGGGGACTAGCGGGAGAAGAGACCCAGTACTTC.

J is TRBJ1-2 and V is TRBV4-1; 7 nucleotides agree with TRBD1. Unmatched junction bases numbered 6, after V lost 0 bases and J lost 5 bases. Germline loops: CDR1 MGHRA, CDR2 YSYEKL. The CDR3 is made up of 15 amino acids. The CDR3 sequence: CASSQDPAGGYGYTF. For the CDR3, the DNA is TGCGCCAGCAGCCAAGATCCCGCAGGGGGTTATGGCTACACCTTC.